A single sample is the source of the 2 T cell receptor beta chains below, sequenced in a study of Graves' ophthalmopathy and Graves' hyperthyroidism. Amplification targeted the TCR beta CDR3 regions, with RNA transcripts as the source material. The workflow started with a first-round RT-PCR run with HTBI primers and then moved on to a second-round multiplex PCR. Using its own MiXCR run on the multiplex PCR reads, TCRdb lists one record per CDR3 protein. The repertoire holds over 45,000 distinct CDR3 sequences, with less than 65% as singletons. Specimen: peripheral blood. These TCRs come from an adult man with Graves' ophthalmopathy.

This clonotype has a count of ten or more. The chain combines TRBV7-9 with TRBJ1-2; tentatively, D is TRBD1 (6 bases). This CDR3 contains 12 residues. Trimming removed 1 base from V and 13 bases from J, with 13 bases in between. Germline CDR1 is SEHNR and CDR2 is FQNEAQ (reference sequence). The CDR3 DNA sequence: TGTGCCAGCAGCTTAGAAGCGGGGGCGTCCACCTTC. Residues: CASSLEAGASTF. The whole variable domain, filled in from reference TRBV7-9 and TRBJ1-2, reads DTGVSQNPRHKITKRGQNVTFRCDPISEHNRLYWYRQTLGQGPEFLTYFQNEAQLEKSRLLSDRFSAERPKGSFSTLEIQRTEQGDSAMYLCASSLEAGASTFGSGTRLTVV.

The gene calls are TRBV24-1 and TRBJ2-2; 9 nucleotides agree with TRBD1. Germline lookup yields CDR1 KGHDR and CDR2 SFDVKD. The J segment lost 6 bases and the V segment lost 10 bases, leaving 8 bases of the junction unmatched. The CDR3 runs to 14 residues. The CDR3 protein is CATGTGTFAGELFF. The CDR3 nucleotides read TGTGCCACAGGGACAGGGACCTTTGCCGGGGAGCTGTTTTTT.